The present T cell receptor beta chain was sequenced within a study of T cell changes during pregnancy in multiple sclerosis. Unmatched junction bases numbered 8, after V lost 5 bases and J lost 4 bases. This CDR3 is 17 amino acids long. Germline V lookup: CDR1 SGHNT, CDR2 YENEEA. The assay was immunoSEQ multiplex PCR, and TCRdb's table has in-frame clones only and misses some. Here the sample spans about 83,000 clones, about 90% being singletons. The chain carries TRBV11-3 and TRBJ2-3, with 14 nucleotides matching TRBD2. The TCR was taken from a female donor in good health, serving as a control in a pregnancy study. Some clones in this sample may be carry-over from other donors' samples. The source was PBMCs, collected in the first trimester of pregnancy. The CDR3 spells CASSAGTSGRGPDTQYF. The CDR3 DNA follows: TGTGCCAGCAGCGCCGGGACTAGCGGGAGAGGGCCAGATACGCAGTATTTT.